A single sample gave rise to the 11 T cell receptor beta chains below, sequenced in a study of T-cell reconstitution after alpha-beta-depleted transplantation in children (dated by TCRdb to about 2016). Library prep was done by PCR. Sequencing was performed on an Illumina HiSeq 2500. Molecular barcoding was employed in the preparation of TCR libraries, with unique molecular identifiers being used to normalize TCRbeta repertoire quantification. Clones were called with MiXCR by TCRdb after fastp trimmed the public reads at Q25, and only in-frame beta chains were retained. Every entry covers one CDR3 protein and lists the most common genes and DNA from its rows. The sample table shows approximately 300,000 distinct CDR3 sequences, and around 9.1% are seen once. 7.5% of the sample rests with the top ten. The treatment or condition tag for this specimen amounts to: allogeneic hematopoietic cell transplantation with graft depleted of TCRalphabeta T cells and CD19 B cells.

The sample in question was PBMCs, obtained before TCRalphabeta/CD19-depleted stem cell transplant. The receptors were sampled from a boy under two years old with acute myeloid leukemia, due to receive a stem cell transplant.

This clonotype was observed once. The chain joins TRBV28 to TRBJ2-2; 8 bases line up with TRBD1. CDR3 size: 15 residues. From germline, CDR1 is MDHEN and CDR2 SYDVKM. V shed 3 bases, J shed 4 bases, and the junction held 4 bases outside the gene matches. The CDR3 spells CASSFRQGSTGELFF. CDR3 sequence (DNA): TGTGCCAGCAGTTTCCGACAGGGGTCCACCGGGGAGCTGTTTTTT.

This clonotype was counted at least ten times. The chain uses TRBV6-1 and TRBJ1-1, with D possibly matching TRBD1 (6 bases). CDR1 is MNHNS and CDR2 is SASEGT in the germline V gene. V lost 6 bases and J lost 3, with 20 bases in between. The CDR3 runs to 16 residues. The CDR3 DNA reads TGTGCCAGCAGGCTTAGCCGACCCAGGGGTGACACTGAAGCTTTCTTT. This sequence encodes CASRLSRPRGDTEAFF.

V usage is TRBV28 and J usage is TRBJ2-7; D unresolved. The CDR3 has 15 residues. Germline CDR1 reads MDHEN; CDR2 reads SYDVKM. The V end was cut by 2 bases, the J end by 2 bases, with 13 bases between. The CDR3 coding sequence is TGTGCCAGCAGTTTAGGGCATTCCCCCGCCTACGAGCAGTACTTC. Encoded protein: CASSLGHSPAYEQYF. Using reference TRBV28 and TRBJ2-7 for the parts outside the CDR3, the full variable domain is DVKVTQSSRYLVKRTGEKVFLECVQDMDHENMFWYRQDPGLGLRLIYFSYDVKMKEKGDIPEGYSVSREKKERFSLILESASTNQTSMYLCASSLGHSPAYEQYFGPGTRLTVT.

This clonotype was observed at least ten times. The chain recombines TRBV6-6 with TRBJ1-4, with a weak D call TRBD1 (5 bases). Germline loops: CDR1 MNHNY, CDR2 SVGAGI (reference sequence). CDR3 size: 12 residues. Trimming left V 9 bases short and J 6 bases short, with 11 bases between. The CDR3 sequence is CASMGGYEKLFF. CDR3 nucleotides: TGTGCCAGTATGGGGGGGTATGAAAAACTGTTTTTT.

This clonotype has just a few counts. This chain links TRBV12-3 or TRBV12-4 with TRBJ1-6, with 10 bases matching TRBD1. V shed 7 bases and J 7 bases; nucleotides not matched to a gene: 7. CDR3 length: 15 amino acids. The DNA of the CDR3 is TGTGCCAGCACTCTACGGACAGGGGGAAATTCACCCCTCCACTTT. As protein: CASTLRTGGNSPLHF.

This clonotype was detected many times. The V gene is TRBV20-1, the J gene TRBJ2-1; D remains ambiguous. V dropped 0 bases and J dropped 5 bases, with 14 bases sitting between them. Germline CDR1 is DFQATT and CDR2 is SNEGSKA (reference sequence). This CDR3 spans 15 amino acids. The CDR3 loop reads CSARDLRPRHNEQFF. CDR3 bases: TGCAGTGCTAGAGATCTGCGCCCAAGACACAATGAGCAGTTCTTC.

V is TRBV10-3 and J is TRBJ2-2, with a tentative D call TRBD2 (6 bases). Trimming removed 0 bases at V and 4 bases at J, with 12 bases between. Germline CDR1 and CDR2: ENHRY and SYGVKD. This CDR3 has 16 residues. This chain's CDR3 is CAISESLAPSTGELFF. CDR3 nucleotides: TGTGCCATCAGTGAGTCACTAGCTCCGAGCACCGGGGAGCTGTTTTTT.

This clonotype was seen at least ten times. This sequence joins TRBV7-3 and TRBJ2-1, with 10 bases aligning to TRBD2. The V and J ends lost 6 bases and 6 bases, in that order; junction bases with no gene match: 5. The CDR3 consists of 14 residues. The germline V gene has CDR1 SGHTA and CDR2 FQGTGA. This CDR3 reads CASSSAGGRNEQFF. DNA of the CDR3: TGTGCCAGCAGTTCAGCGGGGGGGCGCAATGAGCAGTTCTTC.

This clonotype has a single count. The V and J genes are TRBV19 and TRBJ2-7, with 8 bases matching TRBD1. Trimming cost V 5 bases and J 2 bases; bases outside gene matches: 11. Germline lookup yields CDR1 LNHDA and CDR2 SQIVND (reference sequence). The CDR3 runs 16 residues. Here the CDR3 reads CASSPRQGPPPYEQYF. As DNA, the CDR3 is TGTGCCAGTAGTCCTCGACAGGGGCCGCCTCCCTACGAGCAGTACTTC. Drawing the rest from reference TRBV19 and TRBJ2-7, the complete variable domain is DGGITQSPKYLFRKEGQNVTLSCEQNLNHDAMYWYRQDPGQGLRLIYYSQIVNDFQKGDIAEGYSVSREKKESFPLTVTSAQKNPTAFYLCASSPRQGPPPYEQYFGPGTRLTVT.

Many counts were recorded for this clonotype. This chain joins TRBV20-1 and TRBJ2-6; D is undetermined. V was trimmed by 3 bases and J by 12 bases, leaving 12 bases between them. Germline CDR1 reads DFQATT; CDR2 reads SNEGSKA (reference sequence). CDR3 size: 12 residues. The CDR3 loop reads CSARDDLGVLTF. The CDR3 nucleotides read TGCAGTGCTAGGGACGACTTGGGCGTCCTGACTTTC.

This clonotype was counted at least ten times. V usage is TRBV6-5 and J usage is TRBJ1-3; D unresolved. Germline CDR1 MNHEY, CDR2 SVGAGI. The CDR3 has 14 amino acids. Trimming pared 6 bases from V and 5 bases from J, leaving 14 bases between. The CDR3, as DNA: TGTGCCAGCAGAGCCGGCGGGCTTAGAAACACCATATATTTT. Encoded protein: CASRAGGLRNTIYF.